The clone carrying this TCR beta chain was detected ten times or more. The sample is drawn from a study of low-dose radiotherapy and immunotherapy resistance in tumors. V gave up 5 bases and J gave up 1 base, with 17 bases separating them. The CDR3 sequence is 16 residues long. Germline V gene data show CDR1 as SGHTA and CDR2 as FQGNSA. Time point indicated: before trial treatment. Covering alpha and beta chains, TRAV- and TRBV-specific primers were used for the first-strand cDNA. With a V-primer adapter and a constant-region primer, TCRs were amplified for about 22 PCR cycles. TCRdb called the reads again in MiXCR, with one record for every CDR3 protein. Found here are some 39,000 distinct CDR3 sequences, around 30% of them singletons; the top ten hold 3.5% to 4.5%.

The gene calls are TRBV7-2 and TRBJ1-1; tentative D call: TRBD1 (5 bases). Sequenced here: PBMCs, sampled before treatment. The receptor comes from a male donor with gallbladder cancer. CDR3 nucleotide sequence: TGTGCCAGCAGCCTCGTGGGTGGGGCTTCGAACACTGAAGCTTTCTTT. Its protein product is CASSLVGGASNTEAFF.